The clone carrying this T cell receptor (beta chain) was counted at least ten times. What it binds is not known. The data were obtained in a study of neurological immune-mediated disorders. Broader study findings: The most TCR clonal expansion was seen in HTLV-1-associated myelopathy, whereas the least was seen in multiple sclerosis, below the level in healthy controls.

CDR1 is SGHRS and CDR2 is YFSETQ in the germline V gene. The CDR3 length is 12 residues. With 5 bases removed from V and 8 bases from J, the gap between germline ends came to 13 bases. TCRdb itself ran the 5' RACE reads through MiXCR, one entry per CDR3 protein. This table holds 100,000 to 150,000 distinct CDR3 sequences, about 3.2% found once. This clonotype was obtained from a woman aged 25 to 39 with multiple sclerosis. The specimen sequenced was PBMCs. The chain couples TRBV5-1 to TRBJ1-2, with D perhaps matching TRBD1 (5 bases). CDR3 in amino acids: CASSVDSLGYTF. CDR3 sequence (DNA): TGCGCCAGCAGTGTTGACAGCCTGGGCTACACCTTC.